The 2 T cell receptor beta chains below come from one sample, sequenced in a study of shared clonotypes between healthy human individuals. Generated by immunoSEQ multiplex PCR, the TCRdb table keeps only in-frame clones and is missing some. The repertoire holds approximately 2,000,000 clones, less than 95% seen once, with around 0.4% in the top ten. The sequenced sample was naive CD4+ T cells from PBMCs. Subset defined: CD45RA+ positively selected. These TCRs come from a man between 18 and 29 years old in good health. Some clones in this sample may be carry-over from other donors' samples.

On this clone: Other DNA sequences in the sample encode the same CDR3. This chain connects TRBV29-1 to TRBJ2-7; TRBD2 agrees at 13 bases. There are 12 residues in the CDR3. Germline V gene data show CDR1 as SQVTM and CDR2 as ANQGSEA. The trim removed 7 bases at V and 6 bases at J, leaving 3 bases unmatched. The CDR3 sequence: CSAGLAGAEQYF. DNA of the CDR3: TGCAGCGCCGGACTAGCGGGAGCCGAGCAGTACTTC.

The chain has TRBV5-1 and TRBJ2-1; D is unclear. The CDR3 consists of 11 residues. V shed 4 bases and J shed 8 bases, with 7 bases lying between them. Germline CDR1 SGHRS, CDR2 YFSETQ. The CDR3 bases are TGCGCCAGCAGCATGGATTATGAGCAGTTCTTC. Translation: CASSMDYEQFF.